This passage covers 29 T cell receptor beta chains from one sample sequenced in a study of T cell responses to AZD1222 COVID-19 vaccine. Libraries were prepared by immunoSEQ multiplex PCR; TCRdb keeps only in-frame clonotypes and omits some of them. The repertoire includes around 100,000 clones, 87% of them detected once, and around 3.2% sits in the top ten. Specimen: peripheral blood, collected on day 0 of AZD1222 vaccination. These TCRs come from an adult in good health.

The V call is TRBV6-2 or TRBV6-3, the J call TRBJ2-7; D gene uncertain. The CDR3 loop spans 13 amino acids. Between the trimmed V and J ends, which lost 4 bases and 0 bases, there was a span of 7 bases. Germline CDR1 is MNHEY and CDR2 is SVGEGT. CDR3 DNA sequence: TGTGCCAGCAGTTTGACTGACTCCTACGAGCAGTACTTC. This translates into CASSLTDSYEQYF.

The rearrangement joins TRBV2 to TRBJ2-1; the D gene is possibly TRBD2 (5 bases). The V and J ends lost 8 bases and 6 bases respectively, with 20 bases between them. The CDR3 has 15 amino acids. The germline V gene encodes CDR1 SNHLY and CDR2 FYNNEI. CDR3 amino acids: CASYKTFSRVNEQFF. DNA for the CDR3: TGTGCCAGCTATAAAACATTTTCGCGGGTCAATGAGCAGTTCTTC.

Written as DNA, the CDR3 is TGTGCCAGCAGCCGGCGTGGGCCAGGGTCGGGATCACCCCTCCACTTT. Protein sequence: CASSRRGPGSGSPLHF. The chain employs TRBV5-8 and TRBJ1-6, with D perhaps TRBD1 (5 bases). V shed 4 bases and J shed 10 bases, with 21 bases lying between them. The V gene's germline CDR1 is SGHTS and CDR2 YDEGEE. CDR3 length equals 16 residues. Supplemented by reference TRBV5-8 and TRBJ1-6, the full variable domain reads EAGVTQSPTHLIKTRGQQATLRCSPISGHTSVYWYQQALGLGLQFLLWYDEGEERNRGNFPPRFSGRQFPNYSSELNVNALELEDSALYLCASSRRGPGSGSPLHFGNGTRLTVT.

The CDR3 DNA sequence: TGTGCCAGCAGTTACTCTACCTTCATGTACGAGCAGTACTTC. Encoded protein: CASSYSTFMYEQYF. The V and J genes are TRBV6-5 and TRBJ2-7; D is undetermined. The germline CDR1 and CDR2 sequences are MNHEY and SVGAGI. There are 14 residues in the CDR3. V lost 0 bases and J lost 4, with 10 bases in between.

The V and J genes are TRBV29-1 and TRBJ2-5; 8 bases are a match to TRBD2. Per germline, CDR1 SQVTM and CDR2 ANQGSEA. The CDR3 runs 13 residues. J was trimmed by 4 bases and V by 3 bases; bases with no gene match: 4. DNA of the CDR3: TGCAGCGTTGATGGACGGGGGGGAGAGACCCAGTACTTC. It specifies CSVDGRGGETQYF.

This chain connects TRBV14 to TRBJ2-1; TRBD2 agrees at 12 bases. The CDR3 spans 15 residues. CDR1 and CDR2 from the germline V gene are SGHDN and FVKESK. V gave up 4 bases and J gave up 7 bases; unmatched junction bases: 5. CDR3 residues: CASSLPSGGANEQFF. CDR3 nucleotide sequence: TGTGCCAGCAGCCTCCCTAGCGGGGGGGCGAATGAGCAGTTCTTC.

V gene TRBV6-5 combines with J gene TRBJ2-7; tentatively, D is TRBD1 or TRBD2 (6 bases each). Between the trimmed V and J ends, which lost 4 bases and 4 bases, there was a span of 11 bases. The CDR3 has 13 amino acids. CDR1 MNHEY and CDR2 SVGAGI come from the germline V gene. The CDR3 is CASSSPGAYEQYF. In DNA form, the CDR3 reads TGTGCCAGCAGTTCCCCGGGGGCGTACGAGCAGTACTTC.

This rearrangement joins TRBV7-2 to TRBJ1-5, with a tentative D call TRBD1 (5 bases). V was trimmed by 5 bases and J by 1 base, leaving 12 bases between them. Per germline, CDR1 SGHTA and CDR2 FQGNSA. This CDR3 has 15 residues. CDR3 sequence: CASSHRGLSNQPQHF. The CDR3 DNA follows: TGTGCCAGCAGCCACCGGGGCCTGAGCAATCAGCCCCAGCATTTT.

The rearrangement links TRBV6-5 to TRBJ1-5; tentative D call: TRBD1 (5 bases). The ends were cut back, 0 bases at V and 11 bases at J, with 11 bases in the middle. The length of the CDR3 is 13 residues. Looked up from germline, CDR1 is MNHEY and CDR2 is SVGAGI. CDR3 in amino acids: CASSYSDWGAQHF. For the CDR3, the DNA is TGTGCCAGCAGTTACTCTGATTGGGGGGCCCAGCATTTT.

This clone was picked up one time. DNA of the CDR3: TGTGCCAGCAGCACTATAGCGGGGGGCTTCCAAAACATTCAGTACTTC. Its translation is CASSTIAGGFQNIQYF. The V gene is TRBV7-8, the J gene TRBJ2-4; 10 bases line up with TRBD2. CDR1 and CDR2 from the germline V gene are SGHVS and FQNEAQ. The V and J ends lost 5 bases and 5 bases, in that order; junction bases with no gene match: 9. This CDR3 has 16 residues.

This sequence joins TRBV4-2 and TRBJ1-1, with D hard to call. Germline V CDR1 and CDR2: LGHNA, YNFKEQ. The CDR3 has 18 amino acids. The V and J ends lost 1 base and 4 bases respectively, with 22 bases between them. Here the CDR3 DNA reads TGTGCCAGCAGCCAAGGTATCTCTGGGCTCGGACTCGTCACTGAAGCTTTCTTT. Amino acids: CASSQGISGLGLVTEAFF.

The chain combines TRBV7-3 with TRBJ2-2, with D possibly TRBD2 on 5 matching bases. Looked up from germline, CDR1 is SGHTA and CDR2 is FQGTGA. CDR3 size: 16 residues. V lost 1 base and J lost 0, with 9 bases in between. This chain's CDR3 is CASSLKPGANTGELFF. CDR3 nucleotides: TGTGCCAGCAGCTTAAAGCCCGGGGCGAACACCGGGGAGCTGTTTTTT.

The chain has TRBV4-1 and TRBJ2-7; the D is unclear. V lost 3 bases and J lost 7, with 22 bases in between. The CDR3 has 16 amino acids. CDR1 is MGHRA, CDR2 YSYEKL, per germline. The CDR3 DNA reads TGCGCCAGCAGCCAGCCCAGCACGGACGGTTTTGAGGAGCAGTACTTC. Residues: CASSQPSTDGFEEQYF.

The genes are TRBV6-2 or TRBV6-3 and TRBJ1-1; TRBD1 agrees at 9 bases. J lost 0 bases, V lost 6 bases, and 8 bases had no gene match. The CDR3 is 16 amino acids. CDR1 and CDR2 (germline): MNHEY, SVGEGT. This CDR3 is CASSQDRGTMNTEAFF. For the CDR3, the DNA is TGTGCCAGCAGCCAGGACAGGGGAACCATGAACACTGAAGCTTTCTTT.

The chain carries TRBV6-2 or TRBV6-3 and TRBJ1-5; tentatively, D is TRBD1 (5 bases). Trimming stripped 3 bases from V and 0 bases from J, with 9 bases between. The germline gives CDR1 MNHEY, CDR2 SVGEGT. The CDR3 is 15 residues long. The CDR3 region is CASSYDSRSNQPQHF. The CDR3 bases are TGTGCCAGCAGTTATGACAGCCGTAGCAATCAGCCCCAGCATTTT.

The chain carries TRBV6-5 and TRBJ2-5; 13 bases are a match to TRBD2. Trimming at V came to 6 bases and at J to 2 bases, leaving 3 bases not matched to a gene. CDR3 length equals 15 residues. The germline V gene has CDR1 MNHEY and CDR2 SVGAGI. The CDR3 protein is CASRSGLAGQETQYF. CDR3 bases: TGTGCCAGCAGGTCGGGACTAGCGGGGCAAGAGACCCAGTACTTC.

This sequence joins TRBV7-8 and TRBJ2-5; tentative D call: TRBD2 (5 bases). The V end lost 5 bases, the J end lost 6 bases, and 13 bases lay between the germline ends. CDR1 and CDR2 (germline): SGHVS, FQNEAQ. This CDR3 is built from 13 residues. The DNA of the CDR3 is TGTGCCAGCAGCATCGGACTCGAGAAGACCCAGTACTTC. Its protein product is CASSIGLEKTQYF. Supplemented by reference TRBV7-8 and TRBJ2-5, the full variable domain reads GAGVSQSPRYKVAKRGQDVALRCDPISGHVSLFWYQQALGQGPEFLTYFQNEAQLDKSGLPSDRFFAERPEGSVSTLKIQRTQQEDSAVYLCASSIGLEKTQYFGPGTRLLVL.

The gene calls are TRBV11-3 and TRBJ2-2; 7 bases fit TRBD1. This CDR3 is built from 12 residues. V lost 1 base, J lost 15 bases, and 5 bases stayed unmatched. The germline gives CDR1 SGHNT, CDR2 YENEEA. The CDR3 spells CASSLARGKVFF. The CDR3 nucleotides read TGTGCCAGCAGCTTAGCCAGGGGGAAGGTGTTTTTT. The full variable domain, completed using reference TRBV11-3 and TRBJ2-2, is EAGVVQSPRYKIIEKKQPVAFWCNPISGHNTLYWYLQNLGQGPELLIRYENEEAVDDSQLPKDRFSAERLKGVDSTLKIQPAELGDSAVYLCASSLARGKVFFGEGSRLTVL.

The DNA for the CDR3 is TGCGCCAGCAGCTTGGGTCTCTGGGAACGGAACACTGAAGCTTTCTTT. As protein: CASSLGLWERNTEAFF. The chain uses TRBV5-1 and TRBJ1-1, with no clear D. The germline CDR1 and CDR2 sequences are SGHRS and YFSETQ. Trimming shortened V by 0 bases and J by 1 base, and 13 bases separated the two germline ends. The CDR3 is made up of 16 amino acids.

This chain connects TRBV4-3 to TRBJ1-2; D remains unclear. V gave up 0 bases and J gave up 5 bases, with 10 bases separating them. The CDR3 sequence is 14 residues long. Germline V gene data show CDR1 as LGHNA and CDR2 as YSLEER. CDR3 in amino acids: CASSQDQWGYGYTF. The CDR3 DNA reads TGCGCCAGCAGCCAAGATCAATGGGGTTATGGCTACACCTTC.

The chain joins TRBV7-6 to TRBJ2-7; 8 bases map to TRBD2. V was pared by 4 bases and J by 7 bases, with 9 bases of the junction left unmatched. Germline assignment: CDR1 SGHVS and CDR2 FNYEAQ. The CDR3 covers 14 residues. This CDR3 reads CASSSRGGQDEQYF. For the CDR3, the DNA is TGTGCCAGCAGCTCCCGGGGGGGCCAAGATGAGCAGTACTTC.

This chain links TRBV18 with TRBJ2-2; no definite D call. Trimming stripped 6 bases from V and 0 bases from J, with 11 bases between. Germline V CDR1 and CDR2: KGHSH, LQKENI. The CDR3 runs to 15 residues. CDR3 sequence reads: CASSYSWANTGELFF. The CDR3 bases are TGTGCCAGCTCCTACAGTTGGGCGAACACCGGGGAGCTGTTTTTT.

As DNA, the CDR3 is TGTGCCAGCAGCCGCCCAGGGACAGCTGAAAAACTGTTTTTT. This encodes CASSRPGTAEKLFF. The chain couples TRBV7-8 to TRBJ1-4; the match to TRBD1 covers 7 bases. CDR1 SGHVS and CDR2 FQNEAQ come from the germline V gene. CDR3 length equals 14 residues. Unmatched junction bases numbered 7, after V lost 5 bases and J lost 7 bases.

In this sample, this clone turned up once. This chain connects TRBV7-6 to TRBJ2-3, with D possibly TRBD1 on 5 matching bases. Germline V gene sequence: CDR1 SGHVS, CDR2 FNYEAQ. The V gene lost 5 bases and the J gene lost 0 bases, with 12 bases spanning the gap. The CDR3 runs to 15 residues. CDR3 sequence: CASSTRQLSTDTQYF. DNA of the CDR3: TGTGCCAGCAGCACCCGACAGCTTAGCACAGATACGCAGTATTTT. The full variable domain, rest sourced from reference TRBV7-6 and TRBJ2-3, is GAGVSQSPRYKVTKRGQDVALRCDPISGHVSLYWYRQALGQGPEFLTYFNYEAQQDKSGLPNDRFSAERPEGSISTLTIQRTEQRDSAMYRCASSTRQLSTDTQYFGPGTRLTVL.

The DNA for the CDR3 is TGTGCCAGCAGCTTCCCTACAGGGTGGAACACTGAAGCTTTCTTT. Translated, it gives CASSFPTGWNTEAFF. The V and J genes are TRBV7-2 and TRBJ1-1; possible D gene TRBD1, 6 bases. Trimming took 3 bases from V and 1 from J, leaving 12 bases between them. The germline V gene encodes CDR1 SGHTA and CDR2 FQGNSA. The CDR3 is made up of 15 amino acids. The whole variable domain, remainder taken from reference TRBV7-2 and TRBJ1-1, is GAGVSQSPSNKVTEKGKDVELRCDPISGHTALYWYRQSLGQGLEFLIYFQGNSAPDKSGLPSDRFSAERTGGSVSTLTIQRTQQEDSAVYLCASSFPTGWNTEAFFGQGTRLTVV.

The chain joins TRBV7-2 to TRBJ1-3; tentatively, D is TRBD1 (5 bases). The CDR3 is made up of 14 amino acids. The germline V gene has CDR1 SGHTA and CDR2 FQGNSA. V shed 5 bases and J shed 2 bases, with 10 bases lying between them. CDR3 DNA sequence: TGTGCCAGCAGCCAGACAGTGGCTGGAAACACCATATATTTT. Its translation: CASSQTVAGNTIYF.

Regarding this clone: Other nucleotide sequences in the sample specify the same CDR3. This chain uses TRBV6-1 with TRBJ2-5; 9 nucleotides line up with TRBD1. The CDR3 totals 16 residues. The V and J ends lost 4 bases and 5 bases, in that order; junction bases with no gene match: 11. The V gene's germline CDR1 is MNHNS and CDR2 SASEGT. CDR3 coding DNA: TGTGCCAGCAGTGGTGTTGGGACAGGGAGCCAGGAGACCCAGTACTTC. Translated: CASSGVGTGSQETQYF.

In DNA form, the CDR3 reads TGTGCCAGCAGCCCAGGAGTGACTAATGAAAAACTGTTTTTT. Translating gives CASSPGVTNEKLFF. The chain recombines TRBV14 with TRBJ1-4; D is undetermined. V was clipped by 4 bases and J by 2 bases, with 8 bases between them. The germline V gene has CDR1 SGHDN and CDR2 FVKESK. This CDR3 has 14 residues.

The chain is built from TRBV7-9 and TRBJ2-7; D ambiguous. Per germline, CDR1 SEHNR and CDR2 FQNEAQ (reference sequence). V was shortened by 1 base and J by 2 bases, with 18 bases between the two germline ends. The CDR3 sequence is 17 residues long. The CDR3 nucleotides read TGTGCCAGCAGCTTAGGTAACGGTATCAGTTTAACCTACGAGCAGTACTTC. Residues: CASSLGNGISLTYEQYF.